This T cell receptor (beta chain) was recorded in a study of T cells after yellow fever vaccination. Study results and limitations: Post-booster repertoires again held most primary-vaccination clones (about 96% CD4, about 88% CD8). A small proportion of clonotypes was detected in both the CD4 and CD8 compartments. The bulk population could contribute abundant contaminating clonotypes to FACS-sorted repertoires.

TCR cDNA was made by 5'RACE template switching, adding a universal primer site and UMIs. TCRdb analysed the 5' RACE reads with MiXCR anew, one entry per CDR3 protein. The sample shows about 240,000 distinct CDR3 sequences, over 3% of them seen only once. This clonotype occurred many times. Its specificity is unknown. The CDR3 loop spans 14 amino acids. Trimming at V came to 5 bases and at J to 4 bases, leaving 8 bases not matched to a gene. The receptor's source is a young man who received the YFV17D yellow fever vaccine. The V and J genes are TRBV12-3 or TRBV12-4 and TRBJ2-7; 7 positions match TRBD2. This specimen consisted of PBMCs, obtained 15 days after the yellow fever booster vaccination. The CDR3 is CASSRTGGSYEQYF. Written as DNA, the CDR3 is TGTGCCAGCAGTCGGACTGGCGGGAGTTACGAGCAGTACTTC.